This TCR beta chain was sequenced in a study of T-cell memory formation after mild COVID-19. Study findings and constraints: Clones contracting across day 15 to 85 had a balanced CD4/CD8 profile; later expanding clones leaned CD4+. In pre-infection memory, a portion of responding clones appeared, which suggested that cross-reactive memory joined.

This clonotype was detected many times. Its specificity is not known. MiXCR, applied by TCRdb to the 5' RACE reads, yields one record per CDR3 protein. The sample shows tens of thousands of distinct CDR3 sequences, about 16% of them seen only once. The sequence was obtained from a man aged 18 to 30 who had mild COVID-19 (a few samples of this study predate the infection). Cell type and time point are not known. Sample: PBMCs or a T cell subset sorted from them (not recorded which).

For the CDR3, the DNA is TGCGCCAGCAGCCAAGGAGCCCTTTTCAACAGGGAGGGGACCTTACGGTACTTC. Protein sequence: CASSQGALFNREGTLRYF. The chain employs TRBV4-1 and TRBJ2-7; D is possibly TRBD2 (7 bases). Looked up from germline, CDR1 is MGHRA and CDR2 is YSYEKL. V gave up 1 base and J gave up 12 bases, with 31 bases separating them. The CDR3 spans 18 residues.